These 16 T cell receptor beta chains were sequenced from one sample in a study of shared clonotypes between healthy human individuals. Measured with immunoSEQ multiplex PCR; TCRdb has only the in-frame clones, and not every one. The data contain 190,000 or so clones, approximately 70% of them seen just once; the ten biggest clones take up over 9.5%. Sequencing was performed on memory CD4+ T cells sorted from blood. Regarding subset: CD45RA-negative fraction. The origin of the receptors is a man aged 25 to 40 in good health.

This clone turned up a few times. The rearrangement links TRBV11-2 to TRBJ2-1, with 7 bases fitting TRBD1. The CDR3 contains 16 residues. V lost 2 bases, J lost 4 bases, and 8 bases stayed unmatched. The germline V gene has CDR1 SGHAT and CDR2 FQNNGV. CDR3 in DNA: TGTGCCAGCAGCTTATTCGGACAGGTCGGGTACAATGAGCAGTTCTTC. Its translation is CASSLFGQVGYNEQFF.

The chain carries TRBV9 and TRBJ2-3, with D unresolved. The CDR3 runs 17 residues. Germline CDR1 reads SGDLS; CDR2 reads YYNGEE. Trimming took off 0 bases at V and 2 bases at J, with 16 bases between the two ends. The CDR3 loop reads CASSVDPPRAPTDTQYF. The DNA of the CDR3 is TGTGCCAGCAGCGTAGATCCCCCTAGGGCCCCCACAGATACGCAGTATTTT.

This clone was detected only a few times. The CDR3 protein is CASSLTGKANQPQHF. The CDR3 bases are TGTGCCAGCTCACTTACAGGGAAGGCCAATCAGCCCCAGCATTTT. V gene TRBV18 combines with J gene TRBJ1-5; D may be TRBD1 (6 bases). The germline V gene encodes CDR1 KGHSH and CDR2 LQKENI. This CDR3 spans 15 amino acids. Trimming cost V 4 bases and J 3 bases, with 13 bases left between them.

This clone was counted a single time. This CDR3 reads CASSEMVAGVKNIQYF. DNA of the CDR3: TGTGCCAGCAGTGAAATGGTAGCGGGCGTCAAAAACATTCAGTACTTC. The rearrangement links TRBV2 to TRBJ2-4; 7 bases fit TRBD2. CDR3 size: 16 residues. The V and J ends lost 2 bases and 3 bases, in that order; junction bases with no gene match: 7. Germline-derived CDR1 and CDR2 are SNHLY and FYNNEI.

Comments on this clone: The sample carries other DNA sequences with the same CDR3. This chain joins TRBV7-9 and TRBJ2-1; 9 bases are a match to TRBD2. The CDR3 totals 16 residues. J was trimmed by 0 bases and V by 0 bases; bases with no gene match: 0. Germline V gene lookup returns CDR1 SEHNR and CDR2 FQNEAQ (reference sequence). CDR3 residues: CASSLALAGSYNEQFF. In DNA form, the CDR3 reads TGTGCCAGCAGCTTAGCACTAGCGGGCTCCTACAATGAGCAGTTCTTC.

This chain joins TRBV27 and TRBJ2-1, with TRBD2 matching over 13 bases. This CDR3 region has 16 residues. V trimming: 5 bases; J trimming: 8 bases; junction bases outside the gene matches: 9. The V gene's germline CDR1 is MNHEY and CDR2 SMNVEV (reference sequence). CDR3 sequence (DNA): TGTGCCAGCAGTCCGAGGACTAGCGGGAGCCATCATGAGCAGTTCTTC. The encoded protein is CASSPRTSGSHHEQFF.

The chain combines TRBV7-8 with TRBJ2-1, with 12 nucleotides matching TRBD2. After removal of 4 bases from V and 1 base from J, the junction contained 8 bases not matched to a gene. Germline V lookup: CDR1 SGHVS, CDR2 FQNEAQ. The CDR3 loop spans 18 amino acids. In nucleotides, the CDR3 is TGTGCCAGCAGCTGGATGACTAGCGGGGGAAGATCCTACAATGAGCAGTTCTTC. Translating gives CASSWMTSGGRSYNEQFF.

In DNA, the CDR3 is TGTGCCAGCAGCCAAGGATTCGGGCTAGCGGCAAAACTTGCCTACAATGAGCAGTTCTTC. Protein product: CASSQGFGLAAKLAYNEQFF. The chain joins TRBV4-2 to TRBJ2-1; 7 bases match TRBD2. CDR1 and CDR2 (germline): LGHNA, YNFKEQ. The V gene end was trimmed by 1 base and the J gene end by 2 bases; junction bases not matched to a gene: 17. This CDR3 spans 20 amino acids.

The rearrangement joins TRBV5-4 to TRBJ1-3; maybe TRBD1 (6 bases). CDR1 and CDR2 (germline): SGHNT, YYREEE (reference sequence). Trimming removed 0 bases from V and 3 bases from J, with 7 bases in between. There are 14 residues in the CDR3. The CDR3 region is CASSLDRVGNTIYF. Here the CDR3 DNA reads TGTGCCAGCAGCTTGGACAGGGTTGGAAACACCATATATTTT.

In this sample, this clone is medium-sized. V usage is TRBV19 and J usage is TRBJ2-5; no clear D gene. The germline V and J ends were trimmed by 4 bases and 6 bases, with 12 bases remaining between them. This CDR3 comprises 13 residues. The germline gives CDR1 LNHDA, CDR2 SQIVND (reference sequence). CDR3 residues: CASSSGPQQTQYF. As DNA, the CDR3 is TGTGCCAGTAGTAGTGGCCCCCAGCAGACCCAGTACTTC.

The gene calls are TRBV7-8 and TRBJ2-7; D is ambiguous. Trimming removed 5 bases at V and 2 bases at J, with 16 bases between. Looked up from germline, CDR1 is SGHVS and CDR2 is FQNEAQ. The CDR3 length is 15 residues. CDR3 nucleotide sequence: TGTGCCAGCAGCCGGACGTTCGCAGGCCCCTACGAGCAGTACTTC. Translation: CASSRTFAGPYEQYF. The variable domain in full, completed from reference TRBV7-8 and TRBJ2-7, reads GAGVSQSPRYKVAKRGQDVALRCDPISGHVSLFWYQQALGQGPEFLTYFQNEAQLDKSGLPSDRFFAERPEGSVSTLKIQRTQQEDSAVYLCASSRTFAGPYEQYFGPGTRLTVT.

V usage is TRBV6-5 and J usage is TRBJ2-7, with a weak D call TRBD2 (5 bases). Germline V lookup: CDR1 MNHEY, CDR2 SVGAGI. The CDR3 is made up of 14 amino acids. The germline V and J ends were trimmed by 3 bases and 2 bases, with 11 bases remaining between them. CDR3 in DNA: TGTGCCAGCAGTTATTTGAGCGGCCCCTACGAGCAGTACTTC. This codes for CASSYLSGPYEQYF.

Written as DNA, the CDR3 is TGTGCCAGCAGCAGGGGGCTAATTCGCCACGAGCAGTACTTC. Its protein product is CASSRGLIRHEQYF. The chain employs TRBV28 and TRBJ2-7; 8 nucleotides align to TRBD1. This CDR3 is 14 amino acids long. CDR1 MDHEN and CDR2 SYDVKM come from the germline V gene. The V segment lost 6 bases and the J segment 5 bases; nucleotides outside the gene matches: 9. Together with reference TRBV28 and TRBJ2-7, the CDR3 gives the full variable domain: DVKVTQSSRYLVKRTGEKVFLECVQDMDHENMFWYRQDPGLGLRLIYFSYDVKMKEKGDIPEGYSVSREKKERFSLILESASTNQTSMYLCASSRGLIRHEQYFGPGTRLTVT.

The chain recombines TRBV2 with TRBJ2-7; D is ambiguous. The V and J ends lost 7 bases and 0 bases respectively, with 19 bases between them. CDR3 length: 16 amino acids. CDR1 and CDR2 (germline): SNHLY, FYNNEI. CDR3 nucleotide sequence: TGTGCCAGCACAAGATCGGGCGGCCGAGGCTCCTACGAGCAGTACTTC. Translating it yields CASTRSGGRGSYEQYF.

This CDR3 reads CASSKRKGLAGGRSYEQYF. The CDR3 DNA reads as TGTGCCAGCAGCAAAAGGAAGGGGCTAGCGGGAGGGCGGTCCTACGAGCAGTACTTC. The chain is built from TRBV21-1 and TRBJ2-7; no check of the table's D call, TRBD2, against the DNA was made. TRBV21-1 is designated a pseudogene. This CDR3 comprises 19 residues.

The DNA of the CDR3 is TGCGCCAGCAGCTGGTCGTCCGGACAGACCGACGATGTTTCGGGCTACACCTTC. Translated, it gives CASSWSSGQTDDVSGYTF. This chain uses TRBV5-1 with TRBJ1-2; D is possibly TRBD1 (6 bases). The germline gives CDR1 SGHRS, CDR2 YFSETQ. This CDR3 region has 18 residues. Trimming pared 3 bases from V and 8 bases from J, leaving 29 bases between. Full variable domain (rest looked up from reference TRBV5-1 and TRBJ1-2): KAGVTQTPRYLIKTRGQQVTLSCSPISGHRSVSWYQQTPGQGLQFLFEYFSETQRNKGNFPGRFSGRQFSNSRSEMNVSTLELGDSALYLCASSWSSGQTDDVSGYTFGSGTRLTVV.